The TCR beta chain under discussion was sequenced for a study of blood T cell repertoires in COVID-19. Background on the study: Acute and convalescent COVID-19 specimens originated in the United States, Italy and Spain. Nucleic acid was either cDNA or gDNA, and it came from T cells, B-cell-depleted T cells, or PBMCs.

Original processing methods: Estimated nucleated cell counts came from reference gene primer amplification. Assay: immunoSEQ multiplex PCR; the TCRdb copy retains only in-frame clones and omits some. Clone size and V and J calls were adopted from that table, with D and trimming inferred from the DNA. In the table there are around 140,000 clones, approximately 84% of which are singletons. From germline, CDR1 is SGHRS and CDR2 YFSETQ. Trimming took off 2 bases at V and 7 bases at J, with 16 bases between the two ends. The CDR3 runs to 14 residues. This clonotype was sampled from a woman aged 55-70 years with acute or convalescent COVID-19. The sample was peripheral blood. The chain couples TRBV5-1 to TRBJ2-7; D not certain. The CDR3 DNA is TGCGCCAGCAGCTTAATTTCCGACTCGCGAGAGCAGTACTTC. It is translated as CASSLISDSREQYF.